A single sample gave rise to the 13 T cell receptor beta chains below, sequenced in a study of blood T cells in healthy people across ages. For the second PCR, which ran for roughly 6 to 11 cycles, a sample-barcoded 5' primer and a J-beta primer mix were used. TCRdb reprocessed the 5' RACE reads with MiXCR, giving one entry per CDR3 protein. The sample lists around 800,000 distinct CDR3 sequences, 35% to 50% occurring once. Sequenced: blood. These receptors were taken from an elderly man in good health.

This clonotype was seen more than once but under ten times. The rearrangement links TRBV7-8 to TRBJ1-4, with D possibly TRBD1 on 6 matching bases. V was clipped by 5 bases and J by 8 bases, with 18 bases between them. Germline CDR1 is SGHVS and CDR2 is FQNEAQ. This CDR3 comprises 15 residues. The CDR3 bases are TGTGCCAGCAGCGCAAGACAGGATCTTGGAGAAAAACTGTTTTTT. This gives the protein CASSARQDLGEKLFF.

This clonotype was counted between two and nine times. A much larger clone differs by one base, so this may be a read error. The chain couples TRBV6-1 to TRBJ2-4; 14 bases are a match to TRBD2. The J call may be incorrect, as the DNA end agrees better with TRBJ2-7. The CDR3 is made up of 19 amino acids. Germline V gene sequence: CDR1 MNHNS, CDR2 SASEGT. CDR3 DNA: TGTGCCGGCAGTCCCCGGACTAGCGGGGGGATCTCGATACTTTACGAGCAGTACTTC. It is translated as CAGSPRTSGGISILYEQYF.

This clonotype was detected many times. This rearrangement joins TRBV11-2 to TRBJ2-1, with unresolved D. The length of the CDR3 is 15 residues. CDR1 is SGHAT and CDR2 is FQNNGV in the germline V gene. The germline V and J ends were trimmed by 1 base and 2 bases, with 9 bases remaining between them. The CDR3 loop is CASSLGTQTYNEQFF. CDR3 nucleotide sequence: TGTGCCAGCAGCTTAGGGACCCAGACCTACAATGAGCAGTTCTTC.

The CDR3 coding sequence is TGTGCCAGCAGTTTCGGGACAGGGAGAATTTACGAGCAGTACTTC. Amino acid sequence: CASSFGTGRIYEQYF. This chain uses TRBV6-5 with TRBJ2-7, with TRBD1 matching over 9 bases. Germline CDR1 is MNHEY and CDR2 is SVGAGI. The V gene end was trimmed by 4 bases and the J gene end by 4 bases; junction bases not matched to a gene: 8. This CDR3 has 15 residues.

This chain uses TRBV29-1 with TRBJ1-2, with 12 nucleotides matching TRBD1. The germline CDR1 and CDR2 sequences are SQVTM and ANQGSEA. With V trimmed by 6 bases and J by 6 bases, 17 bases remained unmatched. This CDR3 spans 17 amino acids. The CDR3 DNA is TGCAGCGTCAGCCCGGGACAGGGGGCGAGTTTTCAGGATGGCTACACCTTC. Its protein is CSVSPGQGASFQDGYTF.

The table lists this clonotype with a few counts. The chain joins TRBV12-3 or TRBV12-4 to TRBJ2-5, with D possibly TRBD2 on 5 matching bases. This CDR3 is 15 amino acids long. The V and J ends lost 6 bases and 5 bases respectively, with 19 bases between them. The CDR3 nucleotides read TGTGCCAGCAGGACGACCCGTTTAGGACTCGAGACCCAGTACTTC. Its protein product is CASRTTRLGLETQYF.

Ten or more counts support this clonotype. The chain couples TRBV12-3 or TRBV12-4 to TRBJ2-1; 7 nucleotides line up with TRBD1. The CDR3 runs to 13 residues. Trimming removed 8 bases from V and 4 bases from J; junction bases left unmatched: 5. CDR3 amino acids: CASDRERYNEQFF. In nucleotides, the CDR3 is TGTGCCAGCGACAGGGAGCGGTACAATGAGCAGTTCTTC.

This clonotype showed up many times. V usage is TRBV27 and J usage is TRBJ1-1; 8 bases align to TRBD1. From germline, CDR1 is MNHEY and CDR2 SMNVEV (reference sequence). This CDR3 region has 15 residues. The trim removed 5 bases at V and 4 bases at J, leaving 9 bases unmatched. The CDR3 DNA reads as TGTGCCAGCAGTGCCGGACAGGGACTGAGCACTGAAGCTTTCTTT. Protein: CASSAGQGLSTEAFF.

The chain is built from TRBV27 and TRBJ2-5, with D possibly matching TRBD2 (6 bases). Deletions cut 6 bases from V and 1 base from J, with 12 bases between. The germline V gene encodes CDR1 MNHEY and CDR2 SMNVEV (reference sequence). This CDR3 region has 14 residues. CDR3 residues: CASSSSVAQETQYF. CDR3 in DNA: TGTGCCAGCAGCTCTAGCGTCGCCCAAGAGACCCAGTACTTC.

This rearrangement joins TRBV4-1 to TRBJ2-3; no firm D call. Germline lookup yields CDR1 MGHRA and CDR2 YSYEKL. Trimming pared 1 base from V and 2 bases from J, leaving 19 bases between. This CDR3 comprises 18 residues. The CDR3 DNA follows: TGCGCCAGCAGCCAAGCTGTACGTGTGGGAAGTCCCACAGATACGCAGTATTTT. Translated: CASSQAVRVGSPTDTQYF.

The gene calls are TRBV4-3 and TRBJ2-7, with TRBD2 matching 7 bases. The germline V gene encodes CDR1 LGHNA and CDR2 YSLEER. There are 15 residues in the CDR3. The V gene end was trimmed by 4 bases and the J gene end by 3 bases; junction bases not matched to a gene: 9. CDR3 in amino acids: CASSLSQLALYEQYF. The CDR3 coding sequence is TGCGCCAGCAGCCTATCCCAACTAGCGCTCTACGAGCAGTACTTC.

This clonotype was counted at least ten times. The chain combines TRBV5-1 with TRBJ2-1; 8 bases align to TRBD1. J was trimmed by 7 bases and V by 4 bases; bases with no gene match: 10. The CDR3 has 15 amino acids. CDR1 is SGHRS and CDR2 is YFSETQ in the germline V gene. CDR3 residues: CASSDGPGGGNEQFF. The CDR3 DNA is TGCGCCAGCAGCGATGGGCCAGGGGGCGGGAATGAGCAGTTCTTC.

This clonotype showed up just a few times. The chain recombines TRBV29-1 with TRBJ2-7; D is perhaps TRBD1 (6 bases). CDR3 length: 13 amino acids. The V gene's germline CDR1 is SQVTM and CDR2 ANQGSEA. V lost 8 bases and J lost 4, with 18 bases in between. In DNA, the CDR3 is TGCAGCTTACACCAACAGGGTTCATACGAGCAGTACTTC. Translation: CSLHQQGSYEQYF.